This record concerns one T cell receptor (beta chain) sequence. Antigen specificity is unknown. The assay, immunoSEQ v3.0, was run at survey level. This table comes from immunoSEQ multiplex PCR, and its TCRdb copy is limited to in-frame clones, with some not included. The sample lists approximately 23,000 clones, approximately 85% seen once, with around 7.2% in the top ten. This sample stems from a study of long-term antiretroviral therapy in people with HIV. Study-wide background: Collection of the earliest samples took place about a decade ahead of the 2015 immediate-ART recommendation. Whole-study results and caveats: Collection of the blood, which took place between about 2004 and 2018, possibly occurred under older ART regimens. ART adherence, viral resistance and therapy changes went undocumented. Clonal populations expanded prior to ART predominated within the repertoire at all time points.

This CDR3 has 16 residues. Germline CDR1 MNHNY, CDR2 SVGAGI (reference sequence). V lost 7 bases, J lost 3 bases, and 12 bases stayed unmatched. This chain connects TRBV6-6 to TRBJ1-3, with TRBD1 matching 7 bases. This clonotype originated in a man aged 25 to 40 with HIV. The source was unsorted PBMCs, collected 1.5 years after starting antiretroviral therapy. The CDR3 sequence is CASTQGGEFIGNTIYF. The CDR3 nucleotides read TGTGCCAGCACCCAGGGGGGGGAGTTTATTGGAAACACCATATATTTT.